The 11 T cell receptor beta chains below come from one sample, sequenced in a study of T-cell reconstitution after alpha-beta-depleted transplantation in children. Construction of the TCRbeta library involved unique molecular identifiers. TCRdb ran MiXCR on the PCR reads and lists one entry per CDR3 protein. The sample consists of 900,000 or so distinct CDR3 sequences, roughly 15% of them appearing once. This material consisted of PBMCs, mostly from graft donor cells, taken 360 days after TCRalphabeta/CD19-depleted stem cell transplant. These receptor sequences come from a male patient under 18 who had a stem cell transplant for acute lymphoblastic leukemia, so the T cells may come from the graft donor.

The chain joins TRBV13 to TRBJ2-1; 10 bases match TRBD1. V was clipped by 3 bases and J by 9 bases; unmatched bases: 8. The CDR3 loop spans 15 amino acids. Germline V lookup: CDR1 PRHDT, CDR2 FYEKMQ (reference sequence). The CDR3: CASSFPGQGRGEQFF. The CDR3 DNA follows: TGTGCCAGCAGCTTTCCGGGACAGGGGAGGGGTGAGCAGTTCTTC.

V is TRBV11-3 and J is TRBJ2-1; possibly TRBD2 for D (6 bases). This CDR3 has 14 amino acids. Germline values: CDR1 SGHNT, CDR2 YENEEA. Trimming cost V 8 bases and J 2 bases, with 13 bases left between them. CDR3 sequence reads: CASSKAGPYNEQFF. The CDR3 coding sequence is TGTGCCAGCTCCAAAGCGGGCCCCTACAATGAGCAGTTCTTC.

In its sample, this clonotype was seen a few times. The V and J genes are TRBV7-9 and TRBJ2-1; 7 nucleotides align to TRBD1. CDR1 and CDR2 from the germline V gene are SEHNR and FQNEAQ (reference sequence). The CDR3 runs 13 residues. V dropped 5 bases and J dropped 12; count of bases not matched to a gene: 10. The CDR3 loop is CASSGGQPNGQFF. CDR3 sequence (DNA): TGTGCCAGCAGCGGGGGACAGCCGAACGGGCAGTTCTTC.

The chain uses TRBV10-3 and TRBJ2-3, with D maybe TRBD2 (7 bases). Trimming removed 7 bases from V and 2 bases from J, with 13 bases in between. The CDR3 has 14 amino acids. Germline CDR1 reads ENHRY; CDR2 reads SYGVKD. The CDR3 sequence: CAIMGAGDTDTQYF. Written as DNA, the CDR3 is TGTGCCATCATGGGGGCGGGAGACACAGATACGCAGTATTTT.

This clonotype was counted a few times. The chain is built from TRBV4-1 and TRBJ2-1; 8 bases map to TRBD2. The CDR3 has 17 amino acids. V was pared by 0 bases and J by 9 bases, with 13 bases of the junction left unmatched. The germline CDR1 and CDR2 sequences are MGHRA and YSYEKL. The CDR3 region is CASSQDPWTSRVGEQFF. CDR3 coding DNA: TGCGCCAGCAGCCAAGACCCTTGGACTAGCCGTGTGGGTGAGCAGTTCTTC.

This clonotype was seen repeatedly, ten times or more. The V call is TRBV28, the J call TRBJ2-7; 7 nucleotides align to TRBD2. V lost 2 bases and J lost 0; bases outside the gene matches: 4. This CDR3 is 15 amino acids long. Germline assignment: CDR1 MDHEN and CDR2 SYDVKM. In nucleotides, the CDR3 is TGTGCCAGCAGTTTAGGGGGGGTGCCCTCCTACGAGCAGTACTTC. Residues: CASSLGGVPSYEQYF.

The sample holds a few counts of this clonotype. The chain carries TRBV7-2 and TRBJ2-7, with TRBD1 matching 9 bases. Germline values: CDR1 SGHTA, CDR2 FQGNSA. CDR3 length: 16 residues. Trimming removed 1 base from V and 5 bases from J; junction bases left unmatched: 9. The CDR3: CASSLELRDRADEQYF. The CDR3 bases are TGTGCCAGCAGCTTAGAACTCCGGGACAGGGCCGACGAGCAGTACTTC.

The J gene is TRBJ2-2, the V gene TRBV28, with D maybe TRBD2 (6 bases). The CDR3 extends over 17 amino acids. The germline V gene has CDR1 MDHEN and CDR2 SYDVKM. V dropped 2 bases and J dropped 4 bases, with 17 bases sitting between them. CDR3: CASSLRLVQRRTGELFF. In DNA form, the CDR3 reads TGTGCCAGCAGTTTAAGACTAGTTCAGAGGCGCACCGGGGAGCTGTTTTTT.

The sample holds a few counts of this clonotype. In DNA, the CDR3 is TGCGCCAGCAGACAGGGACTAGCGGGAGGGCCTAATGCAGATACGCAGTATTTT. Encoded protein: CASRQGLAGGPNADTQYF. The chain is built from TRBV4-1 and TRBJ2-3, with 16 bases identical to TRBD2. From germline, CDR1 is MGHRA and CDR2 YSYEKL. The V and J ends lost 6 bases and 4 bases, in that order; junction bases with no gene match: 10. The CDR3 totals 18 residues.

This clonotype was detected only a few times. The V and J genes are TRBV5-1 and TRBJ2-7; D call uncertain. Per the germline V gene, CDR1 is SGHRS and CDR2 is YFSETQ. V lost 2 bases, J lost 3 bases, and 24 bases lay in between. The length of the CDR3 is 18 residues. The CDR3, as DNA: TGCGCCAGCAGCTTAACACCATCGGGCCCCCCGGGCTACTACGAGCAGTACTTC. Protein product: CASSLTPSGPPGYYEQYF.

This clonotype was seen a handful of times. The rearrangement joins TRBV5-1 to TRBJ2-7; tentatively, D is TRBD1 (5 bases). Germline V gives CDR1 SGHRS, CDR2 YFSETQ. This CDR3 contains 17 residues. Trimming took off 0 bases at V and 6 bases at J, with 22 bases between the two ends. The CDR3 sequence: CASSLDQGLILWGEQYF. The CDR3 DNA sequence: TGCGCCAGCAGCTTGGATCAGGGCCTTATTTTATGGGGCGAGCAGTACTTC.